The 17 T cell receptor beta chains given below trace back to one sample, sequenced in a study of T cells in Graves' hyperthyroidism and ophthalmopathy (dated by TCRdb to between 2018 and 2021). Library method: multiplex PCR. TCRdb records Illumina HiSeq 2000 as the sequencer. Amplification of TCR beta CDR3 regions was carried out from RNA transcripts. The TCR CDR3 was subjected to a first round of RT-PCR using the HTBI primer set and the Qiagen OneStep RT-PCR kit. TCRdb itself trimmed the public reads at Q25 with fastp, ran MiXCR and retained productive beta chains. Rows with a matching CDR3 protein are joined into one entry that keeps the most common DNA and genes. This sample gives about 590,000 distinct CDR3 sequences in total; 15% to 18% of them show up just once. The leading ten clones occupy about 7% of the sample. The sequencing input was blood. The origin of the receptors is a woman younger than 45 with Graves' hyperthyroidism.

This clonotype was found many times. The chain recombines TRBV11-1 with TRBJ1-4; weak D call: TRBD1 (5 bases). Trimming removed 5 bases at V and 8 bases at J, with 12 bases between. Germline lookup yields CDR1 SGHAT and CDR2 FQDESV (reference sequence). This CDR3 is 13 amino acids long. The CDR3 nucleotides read TGTGCCAGCAGCCGCAGGGATGGCGAAAAACTGTTTTTT. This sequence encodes CASSRRDGEKLFF.

The CDR3 spells CASRTGDRPGELFF. In DNA, the CDR3 is TGTGCCAGCAGGACTGGGGACAGGCCCGGGGAGCTGTTTTTT. The rearrangement uses TRBV27 and TRBJ2-2, with TRBD1 matching 8 bases. Germline V gives CDR1 MNHEY, CDR2 SMNVEV (reference sequence). After removal of 6 bases from V and 6 bases from J, the junction contained 6 bases not matched to a gene. The CDR3 extends over 14 amino acids.

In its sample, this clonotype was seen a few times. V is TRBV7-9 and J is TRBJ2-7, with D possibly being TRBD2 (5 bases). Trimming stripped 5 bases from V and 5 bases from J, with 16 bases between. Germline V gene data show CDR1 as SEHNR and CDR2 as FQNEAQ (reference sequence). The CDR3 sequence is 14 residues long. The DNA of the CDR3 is TGTGCCAGCAGCCGGTCCGCGGGCTTGGACGAGCAGTACTTC. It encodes CASSRSAGLDEQYF.

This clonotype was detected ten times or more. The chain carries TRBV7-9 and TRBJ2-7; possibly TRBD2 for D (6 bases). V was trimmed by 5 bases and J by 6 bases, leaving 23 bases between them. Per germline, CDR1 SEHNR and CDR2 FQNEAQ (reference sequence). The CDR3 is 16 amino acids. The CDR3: CASSPKTSHPFSEQYF. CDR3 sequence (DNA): TGTGCCAGCAGCCCGAAGACTAGTCATCCCTTCTCCGAGCAGTACTTC.

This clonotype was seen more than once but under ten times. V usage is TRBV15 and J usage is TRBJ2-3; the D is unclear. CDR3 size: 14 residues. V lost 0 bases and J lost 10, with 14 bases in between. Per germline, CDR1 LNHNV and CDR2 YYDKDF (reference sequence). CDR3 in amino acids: CATSRDRSDRAQYF. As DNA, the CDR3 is TGTGCCACCAGCAGAGATCGGTCTGACCGGGCGCAGTATTTT. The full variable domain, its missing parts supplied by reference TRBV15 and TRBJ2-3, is DAMVIQNPRYQVTQFGKPVTLSCSQTLNHNVMYWYQQKSSQAPKLLFHYYDKDFNNEADTPDNFQSRRPNTSFCFLDIRSPGLGDTAMYLCATSRDRSDRAQYFGPGTRLTVL.

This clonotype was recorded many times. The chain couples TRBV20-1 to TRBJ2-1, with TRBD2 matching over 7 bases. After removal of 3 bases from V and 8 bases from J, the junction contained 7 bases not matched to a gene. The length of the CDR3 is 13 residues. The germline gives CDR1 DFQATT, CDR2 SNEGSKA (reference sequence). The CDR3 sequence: CSARRLAGDEQFF. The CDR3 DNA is TGCAGTGCTAGGCGACTAGCTGGGGATGAGCAGTTCTTC.

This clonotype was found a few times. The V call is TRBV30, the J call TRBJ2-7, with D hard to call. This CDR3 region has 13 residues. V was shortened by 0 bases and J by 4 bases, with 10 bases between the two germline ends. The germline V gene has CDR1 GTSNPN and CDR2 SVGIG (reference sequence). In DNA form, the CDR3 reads TGTGCCTGGAGTGTAGGGCAGATATACGAGCAGTACTTC. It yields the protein CAWSVGQIYEQYF.

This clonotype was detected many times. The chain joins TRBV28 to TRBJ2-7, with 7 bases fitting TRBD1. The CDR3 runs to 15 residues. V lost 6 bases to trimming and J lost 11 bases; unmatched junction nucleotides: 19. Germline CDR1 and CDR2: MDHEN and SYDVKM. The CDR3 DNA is TGTGCCAGCAGCCTCGGACAGGCGAGGTGGGGGCAGAAGTACTTC. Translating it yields CASSLGQARWGQKYF.

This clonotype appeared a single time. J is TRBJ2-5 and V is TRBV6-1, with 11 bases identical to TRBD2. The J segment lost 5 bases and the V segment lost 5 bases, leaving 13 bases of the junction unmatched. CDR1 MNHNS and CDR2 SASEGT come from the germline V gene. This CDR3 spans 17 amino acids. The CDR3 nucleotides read TGTGCCAGCAGTATTTACTTAGCGGGAGGGCCTGGGGAGACCCAGTACTTC. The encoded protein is CASSIYLAGGPGETQYF.

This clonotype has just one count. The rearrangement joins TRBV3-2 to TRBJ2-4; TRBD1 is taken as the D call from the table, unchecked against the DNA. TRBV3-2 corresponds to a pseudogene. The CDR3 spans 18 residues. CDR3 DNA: TGTGCCAGCAGCCAAGATTACAGGGGGCTTCGAACCAAAAACATTCAGCACTTC. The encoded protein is CASSQDYRGLRTKNIQHF.

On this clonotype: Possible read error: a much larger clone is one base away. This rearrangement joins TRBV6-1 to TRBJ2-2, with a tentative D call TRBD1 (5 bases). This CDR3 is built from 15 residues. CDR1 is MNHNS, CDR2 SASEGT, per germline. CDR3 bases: TGTGCCAACAGTAAAGGGGCAGGAGAAACCGGGGAGCTGTTTTTT. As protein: CANSKGAGETGELFF.

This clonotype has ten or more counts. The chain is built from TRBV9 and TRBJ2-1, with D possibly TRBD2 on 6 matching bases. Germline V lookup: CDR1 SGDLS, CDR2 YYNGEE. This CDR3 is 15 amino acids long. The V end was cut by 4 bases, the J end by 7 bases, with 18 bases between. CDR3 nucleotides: TGTGCCAGCAGCCCCCCCGGGGGAGTCAGAAATGAGCAGTTCTTC. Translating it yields CASSPPGGVRNEQFF.

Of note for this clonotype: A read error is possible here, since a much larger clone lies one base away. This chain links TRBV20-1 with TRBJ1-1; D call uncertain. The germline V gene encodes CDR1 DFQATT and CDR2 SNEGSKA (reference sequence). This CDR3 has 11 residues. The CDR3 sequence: CSAKLNIEAFF. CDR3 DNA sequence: TGCAGTGCTAAGCTGAACATTGAAGCTTTCTTT.

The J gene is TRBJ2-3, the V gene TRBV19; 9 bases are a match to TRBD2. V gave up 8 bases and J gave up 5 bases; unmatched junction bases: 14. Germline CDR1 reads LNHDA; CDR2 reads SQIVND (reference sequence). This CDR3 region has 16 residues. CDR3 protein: CASAASGRRGGDTQYF. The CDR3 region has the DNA TGTGCCAGTGCCGCGAGCGGGAGGAGAGGGGGAGATACGCAGTATTTT.

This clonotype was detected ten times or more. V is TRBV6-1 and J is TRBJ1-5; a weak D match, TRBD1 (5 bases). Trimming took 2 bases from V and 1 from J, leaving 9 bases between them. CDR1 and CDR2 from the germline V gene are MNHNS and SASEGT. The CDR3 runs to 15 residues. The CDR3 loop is CASSELGVSNQPQHF. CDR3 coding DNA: TGTGCCAGCAGTGAACTGGGGGTCAGCAATCAGCCCCAGCATTTT.

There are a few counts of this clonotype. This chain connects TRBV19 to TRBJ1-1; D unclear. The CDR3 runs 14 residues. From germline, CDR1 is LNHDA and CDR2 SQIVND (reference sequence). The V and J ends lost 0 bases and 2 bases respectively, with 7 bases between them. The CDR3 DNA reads TGTGCCAGTAGTATAGATGCAAGTAACACTGAAGCTTTCTTT. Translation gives CASSIDASNTEAFF.

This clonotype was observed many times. In DNA, the CDR3 is TGTGCCAGCGGGACACCAGGGAATGAGCAGTTCTTC. Translating gives CASGTPGNEQFF. This chain connects TRBV18 to TRBJ2-1; tentative D call: TRBD1 (6 bases). V lost 8 bases and J lost 7, with 12 bases in between. The CDR3 consists of 12 residues. Germline V gene data show CDR1 as KGHSH and CDR2 as LQKENI.